This T cell receptor (beta chain) was obtained from a study of control samples from healthy donors and cancer patients. Trimming took 6 bases from V and 8 from J, leaving 10 bases between them. This CDR3 spans 11 amino acids. Per the germline V gene, CDR1 is SQVTM and CDR2 is ANQGSEA. Here immunoSEQ multiplex PCR was the method, and the copy in TCRdb shows in-frame clones only, minus some. The profile shows some 65,000 clones, 84% of them singletons. Sample: PBMCs. The chain carries TRBV29-1 and TRBJ1-4; D unresolved. The clonotype originates from a woman aged 45-65 years with lung cancer. CDR3 sequence (DNA): TGCAGCGTGACAAGTTTCGAAAAACTGTTTTTT. Translating it yields CSVTSFEKLFF.